This TCR beta chain was profiled in a study of T cells in Graves' hyperthyroidism and ophthalmopathy. General study points: The blood repertoire included most of the expanded thyroid clonotypes above 0.001.

There are a few counts of this clonotype. Its antigen is still unknown. Patients having uncontrolled infection, another autoimmune disease, pregnancy or lactation were not included. V dropped 3 bases and J dropped 6 bases, with 20 bases sitting between them. The CDR3 covers 17 residues. The germline V gene encodes CDR1 MNHEY and CDR2 SVGAGI. Amplified regions were TCR beta CDR3 sequences from RNA transcripts. HTBI primers were the set used in a first-round RT-PCR of the TCR CDR3. TCRdb re-analysed the multiplex PCR reads in MiXCR, keeping a single row per CDR3 protein. This sample has 650,000 to 700,000 distinct CDR3 sequences, with 15% to 20% found just once.

Material: blood. The sequence was obtained from a man over 45 with Graves' hyperthyroidism. The V and J genes are TRBV6-5 and TRBJ2-2; TRBD2 might be the D (6 bases). The CDR3 sequence: CASSYSASAGTPGELFF. In nucleotides, the CDR3 is TGTGCCAGCAGTTATTCCGCCTCGGCGGGGACTCCCGGGGAGCTGTTTTTT.